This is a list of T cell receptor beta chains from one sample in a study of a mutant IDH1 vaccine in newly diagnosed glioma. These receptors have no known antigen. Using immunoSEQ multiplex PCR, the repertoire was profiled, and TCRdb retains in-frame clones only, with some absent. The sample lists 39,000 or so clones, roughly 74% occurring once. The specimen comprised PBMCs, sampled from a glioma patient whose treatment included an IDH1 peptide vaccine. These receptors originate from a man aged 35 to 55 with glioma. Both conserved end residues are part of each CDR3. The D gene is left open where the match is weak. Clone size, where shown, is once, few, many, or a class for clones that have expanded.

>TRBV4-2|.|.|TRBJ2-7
CASSQDHGRGVSEQYF
TGTGCCAGCAGCCAAGATCACGGCAGGGGGGTTAGCGAGCAGTACTTC
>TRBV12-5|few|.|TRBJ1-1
CASGGGLRTEAFF
TGTGCTAGTGGCGGGGGCCTTCGAACTGAAGCTTTCTTT
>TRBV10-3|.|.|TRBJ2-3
CAISEGGAGNTDTQYF
TGTGCCATCAGTGAGGGAGGAGCGGGTAACACAGATACGCAGTATTTT
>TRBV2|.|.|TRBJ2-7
CASSGEIRRGLEQYF
TGTGCCAGCAGTGGCGAAATTAGAAGGGGCCTCGAGCAGTACTTC
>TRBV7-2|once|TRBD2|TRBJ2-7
CASSWTSGGYEQYF
TGTGCCAGCAGCTGGACTAGCGGGGGCTACGAGCAGTACTTC
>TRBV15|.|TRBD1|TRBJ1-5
CATSTDRGQPQHF
TGTGCCACCAGCACGGACAGGGGTCAGCCCCAGCATTTT
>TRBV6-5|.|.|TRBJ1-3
CASSYIAFGSGNTIYF
TGTGCCAGCAGTTACATCGCCTTCGGCTCTGGAAACACCATATATTTT
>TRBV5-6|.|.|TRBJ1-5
CASSFQYQPQHF
TGTGCCAGCAGCTTTCAGTATCAGCCCCAGCATTTT
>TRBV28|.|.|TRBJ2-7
CASSRTYSYEQYF
TGTGCCAGCAGCAGGACGTACTCCTACGAGCAGTACTTC
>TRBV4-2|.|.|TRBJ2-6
CASSQNGLGKSSGANVLTF
TGTGCCAGCAGCCAGAATGGGCTGGGAAAAAGCTCTGGGGCCAACGTCCTGACTTTC